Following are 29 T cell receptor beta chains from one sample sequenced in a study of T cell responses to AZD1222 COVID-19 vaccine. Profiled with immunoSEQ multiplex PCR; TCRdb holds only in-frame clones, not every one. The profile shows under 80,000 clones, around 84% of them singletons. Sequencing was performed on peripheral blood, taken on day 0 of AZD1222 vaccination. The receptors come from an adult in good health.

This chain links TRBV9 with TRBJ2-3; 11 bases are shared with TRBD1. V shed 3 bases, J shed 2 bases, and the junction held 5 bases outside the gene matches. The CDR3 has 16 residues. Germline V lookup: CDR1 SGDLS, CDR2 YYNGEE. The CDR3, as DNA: TGTGCCAGCAGCGCCCGGACAGGGGGCCTCACAGATACGCAGTATTTT. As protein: CASSARTGGLTDTQYF.

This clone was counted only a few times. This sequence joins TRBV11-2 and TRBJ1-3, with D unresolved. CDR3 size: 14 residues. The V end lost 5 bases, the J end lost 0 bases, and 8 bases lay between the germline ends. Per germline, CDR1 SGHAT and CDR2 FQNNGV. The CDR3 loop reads CASSPTYSGNTIYF. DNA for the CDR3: TGTGCCAGCAGCCCTACGTACTCTGGAAACACCATATATTTT.

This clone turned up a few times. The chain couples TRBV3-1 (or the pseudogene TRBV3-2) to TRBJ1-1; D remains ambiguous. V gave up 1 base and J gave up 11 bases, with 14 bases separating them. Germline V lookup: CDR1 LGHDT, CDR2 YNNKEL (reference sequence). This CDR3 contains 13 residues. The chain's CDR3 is CASSQGWGVGAFF. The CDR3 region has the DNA TGTGCCAGCAGCCAAGGATGGGGAGTCGGGGCTTTCTTT.

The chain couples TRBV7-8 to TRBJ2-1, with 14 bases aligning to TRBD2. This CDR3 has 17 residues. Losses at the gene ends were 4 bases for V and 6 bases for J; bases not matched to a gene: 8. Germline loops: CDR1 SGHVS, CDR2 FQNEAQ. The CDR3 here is CASSSLLTSGGANEQFF. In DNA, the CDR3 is TGTGCCAGCAGCTCCCTCCTGACTAGCGGGGGGGCCAATGAGCAGTTCTTC.

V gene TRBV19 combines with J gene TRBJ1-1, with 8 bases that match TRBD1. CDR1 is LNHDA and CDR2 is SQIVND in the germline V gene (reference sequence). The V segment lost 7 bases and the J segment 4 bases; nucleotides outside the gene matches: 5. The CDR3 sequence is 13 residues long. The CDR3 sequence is CASTRQGSTEAFF. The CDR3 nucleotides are TGTGCCAGTACTCGACAGGGGAGCACTGAAGCTTTCTTT.

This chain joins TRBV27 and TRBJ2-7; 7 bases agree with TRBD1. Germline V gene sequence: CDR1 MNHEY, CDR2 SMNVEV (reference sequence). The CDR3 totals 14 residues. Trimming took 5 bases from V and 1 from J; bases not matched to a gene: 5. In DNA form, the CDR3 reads TGTGCCAGCAGTACACGACAGGGATCCTACGAGCAGTACTTC. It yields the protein CASSTRQGSYEQYF.

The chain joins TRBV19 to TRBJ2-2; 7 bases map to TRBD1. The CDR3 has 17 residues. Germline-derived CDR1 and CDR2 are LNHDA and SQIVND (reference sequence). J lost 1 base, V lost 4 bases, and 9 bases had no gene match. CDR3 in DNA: TGTGCCAGTAGTACCTACTCCGGGACAGAGAACACCGGGGAGCTGTTTTTT. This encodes CASSTYSGTENTGELFF.

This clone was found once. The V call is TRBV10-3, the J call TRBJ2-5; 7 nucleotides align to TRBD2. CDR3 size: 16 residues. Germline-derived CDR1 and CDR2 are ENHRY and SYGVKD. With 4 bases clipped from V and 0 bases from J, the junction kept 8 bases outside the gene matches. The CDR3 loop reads CAISASAGVNQETQYF. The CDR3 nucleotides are TGTGCCATCAGTGCCTCGGCGGGGGTGAACCAAGAGACCCAGTACTTC.

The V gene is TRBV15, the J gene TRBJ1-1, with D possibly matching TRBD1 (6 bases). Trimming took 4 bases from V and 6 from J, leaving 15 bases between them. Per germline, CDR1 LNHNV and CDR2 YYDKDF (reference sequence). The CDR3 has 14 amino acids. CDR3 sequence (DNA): TGTGCCACCAGCACAGAGGGGGGGGCTGCTGAAGCTTTCTTT. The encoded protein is CATSTEGGAAEAFF.

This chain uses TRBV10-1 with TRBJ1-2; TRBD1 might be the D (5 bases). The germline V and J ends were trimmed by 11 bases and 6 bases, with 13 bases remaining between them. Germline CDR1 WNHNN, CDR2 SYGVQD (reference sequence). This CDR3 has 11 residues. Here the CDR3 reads CASERGDGYTF. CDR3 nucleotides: TGCGCCTCCGAAAGGGGCGATGGCTACACCTTC.

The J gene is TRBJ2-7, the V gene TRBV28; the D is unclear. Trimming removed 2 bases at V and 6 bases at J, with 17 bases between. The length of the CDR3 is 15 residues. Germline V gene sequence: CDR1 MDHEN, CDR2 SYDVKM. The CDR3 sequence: CASSLLDMGSLEQYF. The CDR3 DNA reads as TGTGCCAGCAGTTTACTCGACATGGGATCCCTCGAGCAGTACTTC.

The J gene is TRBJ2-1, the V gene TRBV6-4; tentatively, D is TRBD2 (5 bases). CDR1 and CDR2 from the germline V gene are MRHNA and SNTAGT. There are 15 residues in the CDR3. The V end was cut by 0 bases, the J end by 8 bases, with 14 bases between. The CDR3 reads CASSDSSGAAHEQFF. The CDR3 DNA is TGTGCCAGCAGTGACTCGAGCGGTGCAGCCCATGAGCAGTTCTTC.

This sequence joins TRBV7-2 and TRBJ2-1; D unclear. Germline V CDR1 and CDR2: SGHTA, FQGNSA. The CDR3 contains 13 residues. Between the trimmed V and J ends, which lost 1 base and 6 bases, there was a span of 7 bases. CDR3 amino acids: CASSLGPTNEQFF. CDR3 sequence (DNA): TGTGCCAGCAGCTTAGGTCCCACCAATGAGCAGTTCTTC.

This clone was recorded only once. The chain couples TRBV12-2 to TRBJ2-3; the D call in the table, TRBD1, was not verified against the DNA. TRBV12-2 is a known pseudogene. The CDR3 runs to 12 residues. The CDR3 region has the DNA TGTGCAAGTCGCCCGACAGGAGAAGCGCAGTATTTT. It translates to CASRPTGEAQYF.

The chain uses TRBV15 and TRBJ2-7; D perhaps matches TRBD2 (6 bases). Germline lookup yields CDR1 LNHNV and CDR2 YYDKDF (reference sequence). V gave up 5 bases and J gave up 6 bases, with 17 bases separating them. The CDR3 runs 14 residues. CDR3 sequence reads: CATSAKAGGGEQYF. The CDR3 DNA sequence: TGTGCCACCAGCGCCAAAGCCGGGGGAGGCGAGCAGTACTTC.

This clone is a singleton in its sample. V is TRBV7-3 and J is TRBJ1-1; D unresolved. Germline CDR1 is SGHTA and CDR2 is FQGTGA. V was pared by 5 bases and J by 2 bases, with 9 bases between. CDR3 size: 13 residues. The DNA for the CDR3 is TGTGCCAGCAGCCCGGGAGGAAACACTGAAGCTTTCTTT. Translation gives CASSPGGNTEAFF. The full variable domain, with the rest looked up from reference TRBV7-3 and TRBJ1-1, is GAGVSQTPSNKVTEKGKYVELRCDPISGHTALYWYRQSLGQGPEFLIYFQGTGAADDSGLPNDRFFAVRPEGSVSTLKIQRTERGDSAVYLCASSPGGNTEAFFGQGTRLTVV.

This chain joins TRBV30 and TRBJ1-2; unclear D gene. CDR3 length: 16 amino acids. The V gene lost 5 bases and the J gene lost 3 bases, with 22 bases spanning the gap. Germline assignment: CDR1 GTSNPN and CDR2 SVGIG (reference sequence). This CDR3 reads CAWPTFTEGLYYGYTF. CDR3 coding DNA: TGTGCCTGGCCCACCTTCACGGAGGGATTATACTATGGCTACACCTTC.

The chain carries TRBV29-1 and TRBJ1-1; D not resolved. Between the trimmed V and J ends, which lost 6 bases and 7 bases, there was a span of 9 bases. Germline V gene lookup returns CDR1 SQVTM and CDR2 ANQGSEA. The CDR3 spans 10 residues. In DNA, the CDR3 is TGCAGCGTAGGAATAATTGAAGCTTTCTTT. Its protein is CSVGIIEAFF.

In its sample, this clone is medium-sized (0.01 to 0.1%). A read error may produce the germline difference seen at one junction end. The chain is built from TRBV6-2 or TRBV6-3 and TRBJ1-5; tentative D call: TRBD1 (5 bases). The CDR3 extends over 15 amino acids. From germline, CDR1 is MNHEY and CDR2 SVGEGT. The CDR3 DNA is TGTGCCAGCAGTTACGAGGGGCGTAGCCATCAGCCCCAGCATTTT. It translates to CASSYEGRSHQPQHF.

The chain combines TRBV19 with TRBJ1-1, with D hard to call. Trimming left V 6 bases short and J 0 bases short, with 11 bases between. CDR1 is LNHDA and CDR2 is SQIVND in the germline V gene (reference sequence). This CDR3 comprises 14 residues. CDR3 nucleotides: TGTGCCAGTAGCCCGGCCACTTTGAACACTGAAGCTTTCTTT. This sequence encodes CASSPATLNTEAFF.

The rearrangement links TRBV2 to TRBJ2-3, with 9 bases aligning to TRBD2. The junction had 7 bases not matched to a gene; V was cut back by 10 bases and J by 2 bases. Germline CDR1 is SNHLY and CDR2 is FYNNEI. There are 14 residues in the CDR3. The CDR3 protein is CATGLAGATDTQYF. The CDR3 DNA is TGTGCCACGGGATTAGCGGGGGCCACAGATACGCAGTATTTT. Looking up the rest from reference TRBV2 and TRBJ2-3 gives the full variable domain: EPEVTQTPSHQVTQMGQEVILRCVPISNHLYFYWYRQILGQKVEFLVSFYNNEISEKSEIFDDQFSVERPDGSNFTLKIRSTKLEDSAMYFCATGLAGATDTQYFGPGTRLTVL.

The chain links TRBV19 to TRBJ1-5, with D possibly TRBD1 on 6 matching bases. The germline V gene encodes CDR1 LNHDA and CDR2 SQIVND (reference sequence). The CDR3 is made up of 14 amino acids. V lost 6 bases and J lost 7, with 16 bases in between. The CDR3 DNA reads TGTGCCAGTAGCAACGGACAGACGTGGCAGCCCCAGCATTTT. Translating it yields CASSNGQTWQPQHF.

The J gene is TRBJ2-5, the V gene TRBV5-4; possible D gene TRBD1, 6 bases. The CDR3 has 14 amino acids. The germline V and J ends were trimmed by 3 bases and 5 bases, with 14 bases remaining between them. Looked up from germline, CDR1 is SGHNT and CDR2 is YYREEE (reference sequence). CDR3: CASSSDRSGETQYF. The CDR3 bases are TGTGCCAGCAGCTCAGACAGGTCGGGTGAGACCCAGTACTTC.

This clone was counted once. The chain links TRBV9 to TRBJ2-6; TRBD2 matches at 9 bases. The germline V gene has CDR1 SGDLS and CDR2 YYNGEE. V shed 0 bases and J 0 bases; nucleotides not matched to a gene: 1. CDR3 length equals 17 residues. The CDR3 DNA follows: TGTGCCAGCAGCGTAGGCGGGAGGGCCTCTGGGGCCAACGTCCTGACTTTC. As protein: CASSVGGRASGANVLTF.

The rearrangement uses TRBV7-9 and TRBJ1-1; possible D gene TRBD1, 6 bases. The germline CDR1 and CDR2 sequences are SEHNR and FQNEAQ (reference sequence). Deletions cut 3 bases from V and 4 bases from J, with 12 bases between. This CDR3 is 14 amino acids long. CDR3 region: CASSFPGVGTEAFF. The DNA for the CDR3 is TGTGCCAGCAGCTTCCCAGGGGTAGGCACTGAAGCTTTCTTT. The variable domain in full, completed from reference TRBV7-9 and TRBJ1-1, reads DTGVSQNPRHKITKRGQNVTFRCDPISEHNRLYWYRQTLGQGPEFLTYFQNEAQLEKSRLLSDRFSAERPKGSFSTLEIQRTEQGDSAMYLCASSFPGVGTEAFFGQGTRLTVV.

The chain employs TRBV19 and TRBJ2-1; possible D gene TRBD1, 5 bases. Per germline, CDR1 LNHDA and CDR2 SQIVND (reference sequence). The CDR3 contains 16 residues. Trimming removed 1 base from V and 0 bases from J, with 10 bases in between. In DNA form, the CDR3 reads TGTGCCAGTAGTATAGTCTCCGACAGCTCCTACAATGAGCAGTTCTTC. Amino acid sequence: CASSIVSDSSYNEQFF.

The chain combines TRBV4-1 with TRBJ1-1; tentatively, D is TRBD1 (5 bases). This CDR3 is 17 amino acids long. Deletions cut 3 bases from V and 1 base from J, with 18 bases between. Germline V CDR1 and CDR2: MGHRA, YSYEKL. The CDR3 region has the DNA TGCGCCAGCAGCCAGGTTGATATGGGACTGGGGAACACTGAAGCTTTCTTT. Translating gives CASSQVDMGLGNTEAFF.

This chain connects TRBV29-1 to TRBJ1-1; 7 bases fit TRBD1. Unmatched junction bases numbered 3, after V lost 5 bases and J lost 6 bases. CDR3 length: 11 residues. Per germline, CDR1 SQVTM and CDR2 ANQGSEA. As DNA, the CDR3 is TGCAGCGTTCCAGGGGGGGCTGAAGCTTTCTTT. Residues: CSVPGGAEAFF.

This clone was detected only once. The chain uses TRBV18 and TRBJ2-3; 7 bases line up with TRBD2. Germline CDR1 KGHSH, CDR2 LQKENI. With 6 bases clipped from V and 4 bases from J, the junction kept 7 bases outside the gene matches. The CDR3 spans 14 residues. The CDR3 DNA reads TGTGCCAGCTCCCGGGCGGGAGACTCAGATACGCAGTATTTT. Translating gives CASSRAGDSDTQYF.